This T cell receptor (beta chain) emerged from a study of Tregs in tolerant kidney transplant recipients. Findings and limits, study-wide: Few patients were studied, so findings need validation in larger groups. The most relevant donor-specific Treg TCRbeta repertoire apparently came from expansion with activated donor B cells. Biological reproducibility was not directly addressed in this study.

This clone came up once. The antigen is undetermined. Libraries were prepared by immunoSEQ multiplex PCR; TCRdb keeps only in-frame clonotypes and omits some of them. The sample has about 5,000 clones; around two fifths are singletons. The receptor's source is a human donor in good health. The sequenced material came from CD8+ T cells from blood cultured with allogeneic cells.

Written as DNA, the CDR3 is TGTGCCAGCAGCCGCCGGGAGACCCAGTACTTC. Amino acids: CASSRRETQYF. The V gene is TRBV5-5, the J gene TRBJ2-5; D call uncertain. In germline, CDR1 is SGHKS, CDR2 YYEKEE (reference sequence). V lost 4 bases and J lost 5, with 6 bases in between. There are 11 residues in the CDR3.